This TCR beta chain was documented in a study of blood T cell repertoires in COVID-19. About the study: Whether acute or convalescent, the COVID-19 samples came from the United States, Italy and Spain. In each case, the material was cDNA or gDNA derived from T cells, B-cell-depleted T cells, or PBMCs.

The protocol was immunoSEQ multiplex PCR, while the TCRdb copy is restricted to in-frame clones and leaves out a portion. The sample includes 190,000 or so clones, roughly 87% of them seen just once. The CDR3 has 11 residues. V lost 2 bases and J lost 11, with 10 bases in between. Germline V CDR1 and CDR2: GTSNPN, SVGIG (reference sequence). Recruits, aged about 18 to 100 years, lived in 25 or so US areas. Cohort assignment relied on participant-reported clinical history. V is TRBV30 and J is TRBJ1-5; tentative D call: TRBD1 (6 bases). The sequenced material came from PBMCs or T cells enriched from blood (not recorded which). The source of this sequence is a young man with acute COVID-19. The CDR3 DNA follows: TGTGCCTGGAGTCAGGGGCCTACCCAGCATTTT. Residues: CAWSQGPTQHF. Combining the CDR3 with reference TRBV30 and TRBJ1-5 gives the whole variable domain SQTIHQWPATLVQPVGSPLSLECTVEGTSNPNLYWYRQAAGRGLQLLFYSVGIGQISSEVPQNLSASRPQDRQFILSSKKLLLSDSGFYLCAWSQGPTQHFGDGTRLSIL.